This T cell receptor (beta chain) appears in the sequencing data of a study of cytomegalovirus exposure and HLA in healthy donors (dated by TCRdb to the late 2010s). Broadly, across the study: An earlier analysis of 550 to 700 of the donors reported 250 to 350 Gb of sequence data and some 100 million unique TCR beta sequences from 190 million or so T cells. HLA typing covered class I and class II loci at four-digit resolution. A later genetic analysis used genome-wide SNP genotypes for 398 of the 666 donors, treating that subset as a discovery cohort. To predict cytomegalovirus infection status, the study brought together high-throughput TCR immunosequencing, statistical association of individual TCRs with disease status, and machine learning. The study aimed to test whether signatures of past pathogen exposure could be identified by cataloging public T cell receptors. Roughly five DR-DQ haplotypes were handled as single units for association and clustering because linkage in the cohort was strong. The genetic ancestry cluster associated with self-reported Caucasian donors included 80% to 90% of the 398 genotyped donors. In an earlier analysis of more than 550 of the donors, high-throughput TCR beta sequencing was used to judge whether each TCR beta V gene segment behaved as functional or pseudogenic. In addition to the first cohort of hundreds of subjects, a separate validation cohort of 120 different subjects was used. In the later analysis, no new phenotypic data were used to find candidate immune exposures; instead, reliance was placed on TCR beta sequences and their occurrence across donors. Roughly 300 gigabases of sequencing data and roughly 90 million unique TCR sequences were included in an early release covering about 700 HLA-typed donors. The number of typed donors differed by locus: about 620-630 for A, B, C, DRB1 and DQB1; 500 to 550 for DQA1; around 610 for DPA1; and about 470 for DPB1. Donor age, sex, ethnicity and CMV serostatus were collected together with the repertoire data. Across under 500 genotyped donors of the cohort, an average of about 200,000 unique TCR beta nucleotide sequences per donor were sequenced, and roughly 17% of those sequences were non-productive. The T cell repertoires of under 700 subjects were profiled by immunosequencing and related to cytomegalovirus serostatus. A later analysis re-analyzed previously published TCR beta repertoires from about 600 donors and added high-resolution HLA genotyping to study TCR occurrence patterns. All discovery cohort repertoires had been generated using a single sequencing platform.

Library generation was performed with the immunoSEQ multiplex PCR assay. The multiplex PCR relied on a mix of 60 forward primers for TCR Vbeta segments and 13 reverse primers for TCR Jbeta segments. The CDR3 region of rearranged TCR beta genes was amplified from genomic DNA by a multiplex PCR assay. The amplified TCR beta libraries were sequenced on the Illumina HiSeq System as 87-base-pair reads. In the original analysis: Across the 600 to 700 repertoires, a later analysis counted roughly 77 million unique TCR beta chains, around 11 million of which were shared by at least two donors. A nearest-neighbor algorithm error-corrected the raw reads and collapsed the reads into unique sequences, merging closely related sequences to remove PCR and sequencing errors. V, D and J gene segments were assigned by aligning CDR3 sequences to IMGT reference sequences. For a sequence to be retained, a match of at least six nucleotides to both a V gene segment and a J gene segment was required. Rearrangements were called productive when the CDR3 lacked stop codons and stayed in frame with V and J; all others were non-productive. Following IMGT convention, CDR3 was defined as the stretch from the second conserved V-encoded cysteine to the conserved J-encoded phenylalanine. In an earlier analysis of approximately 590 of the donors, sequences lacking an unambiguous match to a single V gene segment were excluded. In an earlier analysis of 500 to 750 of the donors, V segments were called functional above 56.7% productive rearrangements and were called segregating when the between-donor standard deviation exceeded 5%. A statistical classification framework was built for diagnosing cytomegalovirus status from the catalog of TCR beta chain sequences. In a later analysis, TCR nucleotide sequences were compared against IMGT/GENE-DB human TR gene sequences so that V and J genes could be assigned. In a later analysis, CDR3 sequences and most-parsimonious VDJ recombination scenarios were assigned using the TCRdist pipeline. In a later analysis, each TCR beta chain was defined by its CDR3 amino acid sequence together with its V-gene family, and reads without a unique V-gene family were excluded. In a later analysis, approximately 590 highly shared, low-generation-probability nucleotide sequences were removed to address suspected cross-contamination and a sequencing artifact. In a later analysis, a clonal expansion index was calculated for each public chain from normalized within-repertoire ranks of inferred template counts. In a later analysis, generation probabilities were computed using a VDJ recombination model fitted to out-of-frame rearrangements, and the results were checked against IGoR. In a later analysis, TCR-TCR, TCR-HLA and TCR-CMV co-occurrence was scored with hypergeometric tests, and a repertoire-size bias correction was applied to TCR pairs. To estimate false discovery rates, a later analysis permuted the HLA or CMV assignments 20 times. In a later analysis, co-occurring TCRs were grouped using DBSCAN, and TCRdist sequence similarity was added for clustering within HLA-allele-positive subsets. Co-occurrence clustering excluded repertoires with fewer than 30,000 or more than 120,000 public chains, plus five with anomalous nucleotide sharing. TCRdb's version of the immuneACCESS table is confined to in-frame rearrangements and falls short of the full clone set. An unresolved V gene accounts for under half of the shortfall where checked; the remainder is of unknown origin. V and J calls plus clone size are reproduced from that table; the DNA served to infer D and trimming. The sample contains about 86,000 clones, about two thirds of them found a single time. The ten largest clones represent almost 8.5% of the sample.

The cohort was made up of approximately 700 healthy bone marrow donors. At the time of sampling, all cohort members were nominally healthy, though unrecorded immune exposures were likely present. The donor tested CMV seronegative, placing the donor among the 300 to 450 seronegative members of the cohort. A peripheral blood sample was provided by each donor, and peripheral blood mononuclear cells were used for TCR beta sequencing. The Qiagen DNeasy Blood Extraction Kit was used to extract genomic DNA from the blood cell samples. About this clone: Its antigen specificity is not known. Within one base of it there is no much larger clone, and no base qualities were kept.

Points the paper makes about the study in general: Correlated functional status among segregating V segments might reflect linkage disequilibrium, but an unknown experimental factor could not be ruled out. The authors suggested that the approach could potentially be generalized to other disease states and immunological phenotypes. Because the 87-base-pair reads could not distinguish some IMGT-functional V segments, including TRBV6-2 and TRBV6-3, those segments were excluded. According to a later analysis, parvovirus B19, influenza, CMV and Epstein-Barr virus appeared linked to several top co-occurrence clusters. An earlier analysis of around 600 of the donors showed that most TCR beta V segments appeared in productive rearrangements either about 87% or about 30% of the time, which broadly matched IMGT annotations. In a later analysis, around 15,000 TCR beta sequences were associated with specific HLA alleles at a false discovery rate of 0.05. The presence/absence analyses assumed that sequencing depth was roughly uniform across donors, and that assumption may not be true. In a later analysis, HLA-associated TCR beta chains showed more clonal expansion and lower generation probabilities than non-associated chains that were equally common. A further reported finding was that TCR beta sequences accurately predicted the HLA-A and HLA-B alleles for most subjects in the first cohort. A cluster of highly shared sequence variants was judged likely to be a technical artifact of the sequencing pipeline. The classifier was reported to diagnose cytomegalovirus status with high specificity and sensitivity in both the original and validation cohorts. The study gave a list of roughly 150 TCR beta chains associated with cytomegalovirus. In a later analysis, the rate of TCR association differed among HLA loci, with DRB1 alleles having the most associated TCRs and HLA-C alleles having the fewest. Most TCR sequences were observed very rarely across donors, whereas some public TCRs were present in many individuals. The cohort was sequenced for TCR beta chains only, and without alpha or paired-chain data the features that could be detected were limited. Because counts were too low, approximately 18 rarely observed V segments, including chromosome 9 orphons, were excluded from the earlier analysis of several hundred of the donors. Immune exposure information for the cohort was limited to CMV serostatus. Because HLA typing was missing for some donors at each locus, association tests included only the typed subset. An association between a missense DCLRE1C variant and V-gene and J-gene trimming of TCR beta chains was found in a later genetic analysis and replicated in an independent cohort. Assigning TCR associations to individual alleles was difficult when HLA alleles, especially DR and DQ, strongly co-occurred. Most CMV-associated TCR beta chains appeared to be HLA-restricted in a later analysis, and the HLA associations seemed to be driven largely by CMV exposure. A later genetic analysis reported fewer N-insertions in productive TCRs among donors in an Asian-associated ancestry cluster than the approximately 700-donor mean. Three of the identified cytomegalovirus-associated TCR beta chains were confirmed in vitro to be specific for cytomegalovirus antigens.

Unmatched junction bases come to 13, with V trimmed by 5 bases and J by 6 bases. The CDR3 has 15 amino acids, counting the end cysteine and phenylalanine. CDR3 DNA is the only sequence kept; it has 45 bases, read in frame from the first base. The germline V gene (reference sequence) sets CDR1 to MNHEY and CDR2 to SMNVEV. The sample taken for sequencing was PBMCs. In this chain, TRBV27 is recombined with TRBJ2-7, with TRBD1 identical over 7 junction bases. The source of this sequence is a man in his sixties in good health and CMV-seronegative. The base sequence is TGTGCCAGCAGTGTACAAGGGGGCGCAGCACGCGAGCAGTACTTC. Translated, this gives CASSVQGGAAREQYF.